Shown below are 5 T cell receptor beta chains from a single sample sequenced in a study of T cell clonotyping in hematopoietic cell transplantation (dated by TCRdb to the early 2020s). Receptor amplification or capture employed the immunoSEQ multiplex PCR assay. What TCRdb holds here is the immuneACCESS table cut down to in-frame rearrangements. Part of the clones is not present; checked against another copy, under half of the missing clones reflect an unresolved V gene, and the others are unexplained. The sample table shows about 4,600 clones, and 95% to 96% are seen once. The ten most abundant clones make up around 2.6% of the sample. Taken with the paper, the label for time point translates to: 100 days after allo-HCT. Material: PBMCs, obtained 100 days after allogeneic stem cell transplant. The receptors come from a male patient aged 35-50 years who had an allogeneic stem cell transplant from a related donor, so the T cells may come from the graft donor. Some clones in this sample may be carry-over from other donors' samples.

The CDR3 spells CASSLYSGVGTDTQYF. Written as DNA, the CDR3 is TGTGCCAGCAGTTTATATAGCGGTGTTGGCACAGATACGCAGTATTTT. V usage is TRBV27 and J usage is TRBJ2-3; the D gene is possibly TRBD2 (6 bases). The V and J ends lost 1 base and 1 base respectively, with 12 bases between them. The length of the CDR3 is 16 residues. Germline CDR1 and CDR2: MNHEY and SMNVEV (reference sequence).

This chain links TRBV5-8 with TRBJ2-1; D is perhaps TRBD2 (5 bases). Trimming took off 3 bases at V and 10 bases at J, with 8 bases between the two ends. Germline V gives CDR1 SGHTS, CDR2 YDEGEE. The CDR3 is made up of 11 amino acids. CDR3 coding DNA: TGTGCCAGCAGCTATTCGGGGGAGCAGTTCTTC. This translates into CASSYSGEQFF.

V is TRBV10-1 and J is TRBJ1-1; no reliable D call. CDR1 is WNHNN, CDR2 SYGVQD, per germline (reference sequence). The CDR3 totals 13 residues. V lost 4 bases, J lost 3 bases, and 9 bases lay in between. The CDR3 loop reads CASSAQLDTEAFF. The CDR3 nucleotides are TGCGCCAGCAGTGCACAGCTTGACACTGAAGCTTTCTTT.

A note on this clone: Mismatch with germline at one junction end may stem from a read error. The chain is built from TRBV2 and TRBJ1-1; 9 bases align to TRBD1. CDR3 length: 15 amino acids. Germline V gene lookup returns CDR1 SNHLY and CDR2 FYNNEI. The CDR3 DNA sequence: TGTGCCAGCAGGGTACAGGGGGCTTTGGGCACTGGAGCTTTCTTT. This translates into CASRVQGALGTGAFF.

Only one count was recorded for this clone. This sequence joins TRBV27 and TRBJ2-7; the D gene is possibly TRBD1 (5 bases). The CDR3 is 14 amino acids. V gave up 3 bases and J gave up 4 bases, with 13 bases separating them. The V gene's germline CDR1 is MNHEY and CDR2 SMNVEV (reference sequence). The CDR3 region is CASSFLDTKYEQYF. CDR3 DNA sequence: TGTGCCAGCAGTTTTCTGGACACCAAATACGAGCAGTACTTC.